These T cell receptor beta chains were read from a single sample in a study of blood T cell repertoires in COVID-19. Here immunoSEQ multiplex PCR was the method, and the copy in TCRdb shows in-frame clones only, minus some. In the table there are around 180,000 clones, roughly 75% of which are singletons. Sample: peripheral blood. The receptors were sampled from a man aged 65-85 years with active or convalescent COVID-19. Both conserved end residues are part of each CDR3. The D gene is left open where the match is weak. Only part of the rows carry a size: once, few, many, or a class if the clone is expanded.

V gene	clone size	J gene	D gene	CDR3 DNA	CDR3 protein
TRBV29-1	-	TRBJ2-5	-	TGCAGCTTGAGACGCAGGGCGCAAGGGCGGGAGACCCAGTACTTC	CSLRRRAQGRETQYF
TRBV19	-	TRBJ2-5	TRBD2	TGTGCCAGTAGTATTCCCGGACTAGCGGGGCCGGGGGAGACCCAGTACTTC	CASSIPGLAGPGETQYF
TRBV6-2/TRBV6-3	-	TRBJ2-7	-	TGTGCCAGCAGTGTAATGAGCTCCTACGAGCAGTACTTC	CASSVMSSYEQYF
TRBV5-8	-	TRBJ2-1	TRBD2	TGTGCCAGCAGCTTGGGGGTAGCGGGAGGGCCCTACAATGAGCAGTTCTTC	CASSLGVAGGPYNEQFF
TRBV7-7	-	TRBJ2-1	TRBD2	TGTGCCAGCAGCCCCTCTAGCGGGGAAAATGAGCAGTTCTTC	CASSPSSGENEQFF
TRBV9	-	TRBJ1-1	-	TGTGCCAGCAGCGTAAGTAGTAACGACAGAGAAGCTTTCTTT	CASSVSSNDREAFF
TRBV11-2	-	TRBJ2-7	-	TGTGCCAGCAGCTTAGAGTTAGCTTCCTTCGGCCAGTACTTC	CASSLELASFGQYF
TRBV6-5	-	TRBJ2-7	TRBD2	TGTGCCAGCTGGCCCGGACTAGCGGGAAGCTACGAGCAGTACTTC	CASWPGLAGSYEQYF
TRBV6-5	-	TRBJ1-2	TRBD1	TGTGCCAGCAGTCCTAAAGGGGGCCGTGGCTACACCTTC	CASSPKGGRGYTF
TRBV11-2	-	TRBJ2-1	-	TGTGCCAGCAGCTTAGTCAGGTATGAGCAGTTCTTC	CASSLVRYEQFF
TRBV11-2	-	TRBJ1-2	TRBD1	TGTGCCAGCAGCTTAGACCGGGACAGTATCTACACCTTC	CASSLDRDSIYTF
TRBV10-3	-	TRBJ2-5	-	TGTGCCATCAGTGAGTCGTGGAGGGAGACCCAGTACTTC	CAISESWRETQYF
TRBV30	-	TRBJ1-1	-	TGTGCCTGGAGGCTAATAGGTCGACAGAGTGAAGCTTTCTTT	CAWRLIGRQSEAFF
TRBV18	few	TRBJ1-1	-	TGTGCCAGCTCACCGCCGAAGACAGGCATCACTGAAGCTTTCTTT	CASSPPKTGITEAFF
TRBV3-1/TRBV3-2	-	TRBJ2-7	-	TGTGCCAGCAGCCAGCAGGGGGAGCAGTACTTC	CASSQQGEQYF
TRBV27	once	TRBJ2-7	TRBD1	TGTGCCAGCAGTCCCGAGACCCGACAGGGTTTAGTTTACGAGCAGTACTTC	CASSPETRQGLVYEQYF